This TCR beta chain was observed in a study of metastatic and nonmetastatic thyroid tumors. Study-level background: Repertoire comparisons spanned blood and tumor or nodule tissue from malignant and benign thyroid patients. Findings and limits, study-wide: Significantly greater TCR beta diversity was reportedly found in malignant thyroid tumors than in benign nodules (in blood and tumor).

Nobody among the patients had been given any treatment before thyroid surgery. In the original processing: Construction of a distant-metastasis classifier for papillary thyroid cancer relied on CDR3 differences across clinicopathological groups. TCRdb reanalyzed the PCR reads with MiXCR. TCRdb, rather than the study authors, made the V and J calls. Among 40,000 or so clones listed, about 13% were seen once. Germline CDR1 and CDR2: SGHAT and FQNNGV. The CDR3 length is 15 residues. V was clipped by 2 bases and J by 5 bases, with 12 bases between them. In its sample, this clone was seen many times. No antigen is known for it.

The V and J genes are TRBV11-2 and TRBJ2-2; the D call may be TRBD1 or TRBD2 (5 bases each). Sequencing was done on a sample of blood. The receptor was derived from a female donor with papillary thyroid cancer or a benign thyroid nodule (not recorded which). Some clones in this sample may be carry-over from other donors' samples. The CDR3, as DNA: TGTGCCAGCAGCTTACGGGGCGCGGGTACCGGGGAGCTGTTTTTT. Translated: CASSLRGAGTGELFF.